This T cell receptor beta chain derives from a study of blood T cell repertoires in COVID-19. Background on the study: The study drew acute and convalescent COVID-19 samples from the United States, Italy and Spain. T cells, B-cell-depleted T cells, or PBMCs provided the cDNA or gDNA that served as material.

Authors' data handling: For nucleated cells, counts were estimated from reference gene primer amplification. Libraries were prepared by immunoSEQ multiplex PCR; TCRdb keeps only in-frame clonotypes and omits some of them. V, J and clone size reflect that table, while D and trimming were determined from the DNA. Of nearly 90,000 clones in the sample, over 75% were seen once. Trimming left V 3 bases short and J 1 base short, with 21 bases between. CDR3 length: 18 amino acids. Germline V lookup: CDR1 SGDLS, CDR2 YYNGEE. The sequence was collected from an elderly man with acute or convalescent COVID-19. The sample comprised peripheral blood. The chain recombines TRBV9 with TRBJ2-3; D perhaps matches TRBD1 (6 bases). CDR3 sequence (DNA): TGTGCCAGCAGCGCAGTAGCATCACTACGGACAGGCACAGATACGCAGTATTTT. As protein: CASSAVASLRTGTDTQYF.